This TCR beta chain was captured by sequencing in a study of blood T cells in healthy people across ages. The overall study: About one barcoded beta molecule per two T cells was captured by template switching.

Germline V gene lookup returns CDR1 LNHNV and CDR2 YYDKDF (reference sequence). V was pared by 1 base and J by 0 bases, with 7 bases between. The CDR3 contains 14 residues. Combining a sample-barcoded 5' primer with a J-beta primer mix, a second PCR ran for 7 to 11 cycles. Each cDNA was tagged by a template-switch adaptor containing 12 random nucleotides. One entry per CDR3 protein results from TCRdb running MiXCR on the 5' RACE reads. The sample has around 970,000 distinct CDR3 sequences; roughly half are singletons. General study results and limits: Donor CMV infection status was unknown, possibly confounding age-related changes in expanded clonotypes.

Those donating, healthy Caucasian individuals from Russia, were aged roughly 6 to 100. The table lists this clonotype with a count of one. Its matching antigen is unknown. V gene TRBV15 combines with J gene TRBJ2-7, with TRBD1 as a possible D gene (5 bases). The source material was blood. This clonotype originated in a woman aged 55-69 years in good health. The CDR3 here is CATSRVDSSYEQYF. The CDR3 coding sequence is TGTGCCACCAGCAGAGTTGACAGCTCCTACGAGCAGTACTTC.